This T cell receptor (beta chain) originates from a study of memory CD4+ T cells and cytomegalovirus serostatus. The CDR3 totals 12 residues. V was clipped by 3 bases and J by 6 bases, with 9 bases between them. Germline CDR1 is KGHSH and CDR2 is LQKENI. Single viable CD3+CD4+CD8-CD45RO+ cells were sorted as the memory CD4+ T cells. The table came from immunoSEQ multiplex PCR; TCRdb's copy has only in-frame clones and leaves some out. The sample carries approximately 44,000 clones, around 80% recorded once. The chain joins TRBV18 to TRBJ2-7, with D perhaps TRBD1 (6 bases). Sequencing was performed on memory CD4+ T cells from blood. The origin of this receptor is an adult in good health and CMV-seronegative. The CDR3 nucleotides read TGTGCCAGCTCACCCTCAGGGGCCGAGCAGTACTTC. Protein sequence: CASSPSGAEQYF.